The next 29 T cell receptor beta chains were all read from a single sample in a study of blood T cell repertoires in COVID-19. Data came from immunoSEQ multiplex PCR; TCRdb stores just in-frame clones and leaves some out. The sample carries 360,000 or so clones, approximately 89% recorded once. Source material: peripheral blood. The origin of the receptors is a woman aged 55 to 70 with COVID-19, enrolled during active disease.

The J gene is TRBJ2-3, the V gene TRBV10-3, with TRBD1 as a possible D gene (6 bases). V was cut by 2 bases and J by 3 bases, with 18 bases left in between. The CDR3 is 17 residues long. CDR1 and CDR2 from the germline V gene are ENHRY and SYGVKD. CDR3 nucleotide sequence: TGTGCCATCAGTGAGAGGTCCGCGAGGCAGGGGACAGATACGCAGTATTTT. Translating gives CAISERSARQGTDTQYF.

The chain is built from TRBV6-6 and TRBJ1-5; 7 bases agree with TRBD1. The CDR3 consists of 16 residues. Per germline, CDR1 MNHNY and CDR2 SVGAGI (reference sequence). With V trimmed by 5 bases and J by 3 bases, 10 bases remained unmatched. The CDR3 protein is CASSPGVGQFNQPQHF. The CDR3 bases are TGTGCCAGCAGTCCCGGGGTGGGACAGTTCAATCAGCCCCAGCATTTT.

V gene TRBV19 combines with J gene TRBJ2-1, with a possible D match to TRBD1 (6 bases). Deletions cut 5 bases from V and 5 bases from J, with 13 bases between. The CDR3 runs 14 residues. Germline V gene lookup returns CDR1 LNHDA and CDR2 SQIVND (reference sequence). CDR3 in amino acids: CASSFRDTNNEQFF. The CDR3 DNA reads as TGTGCCAGTAGTTTCCGGGACACGAACAATGAGCAGTTCTTC.

This clone was seen only a few times. Other DNA sequences in the same sample also yield this CDR3. This chain links TRBV7-3 with TRBJ1-1; possible D gene TRBD1, 5 bases. V was shortened by 0 bases and J by 0 bases, with 5 bases between the two germline ends. CDR3 length: 14 amino acids. Germline V gene data show CDR1 as SGHTA and CDR2 as FQGTGA. The CDR3 nucleotides are TGTGCCAGCAGCTTAACAGGGGTGAACACTGAAGCTTTCTTT. Encoded protein: CASSLTGVNTEAFF.

V is TRBV9 and J is TRBJ1-1; D not certain. Germline-derived CDR1 and CDR2 are SGDLS and YYNGEE. Between the trimmed V and J ends, which lost 0 bases and 7 bases, there was a span of 10 bases. The CDR3 has 13 amino acids. CDR3 protein: CASSVAVESEAFF. DNA for the CDR3: TGTGCCAGCAGCGTAGCTGTGGAGAGTGAAGCTTTCTTT.

This chain links TRBV9 with TRBJ1-6; the D gene is possibly TRBD1 (6 bases). The CDR3 is made up of 16 amino acids. Trimming took 3 bases from V and 9 from J, leaving 19 bases between them. Germline V CDR1 and CDR2: SGDLS, YYNGEE. The CDR3 region is CASSGYRDLGGSPLHF. The CDR3 DNA reads TGTGCCAGCAGCGGATACAGGGACCTTGGGGGTTCACCCCTCCACTTT.

The count of this clone is one. The chain joins TRBV27 to TRBJ2-1; TRBD2 matches at 10 bases. The CDR3 sequence is 16 residues long. CDR1 is MNHEY, CDR2 SMNVEV, per germline (reference sequence). The V gene end was trimmed by 10 bases and the J gene end by 9 bases; junction bases not matched to a gene: 18. CDR3 in DNA: TGTGCCACCATGCCCGAGCTAGCGGGGGCTCGGGGTGAGCAGTTCTTC. It codes for CATMPELAGARGEQFF.

This chain links TRBV15 with TRBJ1-2; 9 bases fit TRBD1. V lost 3 bases and J lost 4; bases outside the gene matches: 9. CDR1 is LNHNV and CDR2 is YYDKDF in the germline V gene (reference sequence). The CDR3 sequence is 16 residues long. The CDR3 sequence: CATSRSGTGSSYGYTF. The CDR3 DNA sequence: TGTGCCACCAGCAGGTCCGGGACAGGGTCAAGCTATGGCTACACCTTC.

This clone was seen once. This same CDR3 is encoded by further DNA sequences in the sample. In DNA form, the CDR3 reads TGTGCCAGCAGCTCCGCCTACGAGCAGTACTTC. The encoded protein is CASSSAYEQYF. The chain recombines TRBV7-2 with TRBJ2-7; D not resolved. The V end was cut by 4 bases, the J end by 2 bases, with 3 bases between. The CDR3 spans 11 residues. Germline-derived CDR1 and CDR2 are SGHTA and FQGNSA.

A single count supports this clone. The gene calls are TRBV3-1 (or the pseudogene TRBV3-2) and TRBJ1-1; D is possibly TRBD1 (5 bases). The germline V gene encodes CDR1 LGHDT and CDR2 YNNKEL (reference sequence). V was pared by 4 bases and J by 1 base, with 10 bases between. The CDR3 covers 14 residues. The CDR3, as DNA: TGTGCCAGCAGCCGTGACAGTCCGAACACTGAAGCTTTCTTT. Amino acids: CASSRDSPNTEAFF.

The table lists this clone with a few counts. The rearrangement links TRBV6-5 to TRBJ1-1; D unclear. V lost 0 bases and J lost 7, with 6 bases in between. This CDR3 has 12 residues. Germline CDR1 MNHEY, CDR2 SVGAGI. The CDR3 loop is CASSYSIGEAFF. The CDR3 nucleotides are TGTGCCAGCAGTTACTCGATCGGTGAAGCTTTCTTT.

Only one count was recorded for this clone. The chain is built from TRBV5-6 and TRBJ2-4; 9 nucleotides align to TRBD2. Per germline, CDR1 SGHDT and CDR2 YYEEEE. This CDR3 region has 17 residues. The V gene end was trimmed by 0 bases and the J gene end by 2 bases; junction bases not matched to a gene: 6. CDR3 loop: CASSLVGLAGPKNIQYF. Written as DNA, the CDR3 is TGTGCCAGCAGCTTGGTAGGCCTAGCGGGGCCCAAAAACATTCAGTACTTC.

This clone was seen a few times. The rearrangement links TRBV4-1 to TRBJ2-1; D is ambiguous. Trimming left V 0 bases short and J 4 bases short, with 4 bases between. CDR1 MGHRA and CDR2 YSYEKL come from the germline V gene. The CDR3 has 13 amino acids. CDR3 sequence (DNA): TGCGCCAGCAGCCAAGATCTATACAATGAGCAGTTCTTC. This translates into CASSQDLYNEQFF.

V is TRBV5-1 and J is TRBJ1-6, with D perhaps matching TRBD1 (6 bases). This CDR3 comprises 16 residues. V was cut by 4 bases and J by 0 bases, with 11 bases left in between. Germline V gene sequence: CDR1 SGHRS, CDR2 YFSETQ. The CDR3 region has the DNA TGCGCCAGCAGCGCAGGGGATTACTCCTATAATTCACCCCTCCACTTT. Translation gives CASSAGDYSYNSPLHF.

This chain connects TRBV10-3 to TRBJ1-5; D is undetermined. This CDR3 region has 15 residues. CDR1 is ENHRY and CDR2 is SYGVKD in the germline V gene. Trimming took off 2 bases at V and 9 bases at J, with 17 bases between the two ends. CDR3 residues: CAISEKAGLFSPQHF. CDR3 nucleotides: TGTGCCATCAGTGAGAAGGCAGGCCTATTCTCGCCCCAGCATTTT.

The rearrangement uses TRBV28 and TRBJ2-3, with 7 bases that match TRBD1. The CDR3 loop spans 14 amino acids. V dropped 7 bases and J dropped 3; count of bases not matched to a gene: 7. The germline gives CDR1 MDHEN, CDR2 SYDVKM. CDR3 in amino acids: CASNRGDLTDTQYF. The CDR3 nucleotides read TGTGCCAGCAACAGGGGCGACTTAACAGATACGCAGTATTTT.

The chain links TRBV5-4 to TRBJ2-2, with 8 bases identical to TRBD1. The CDR3 consists of 15 residues. V dropped 2 bases and J dropped 6; count of bases not matched to a gene: 6. Germline loops: CDR1 SGHNT, CDR2 YYREEE (reference sequence). The CDR3 sequence is CASSLDRGSPGELFF. In DNA form, the CDR3 reads TGTGCCAGCAGCTTAGACAGGGGCAGTCCCGGGGAGCTGTTTTTT.

The chain joins TRBV28 to TRBJ1-1, with D uncertain. The V gene lost 5 bases and the J gene lost 9 bases, with 13 bases spanning the gap. CDR3 length: 12 amino acids. CDR1 MDHEN and CDR2 SYDVKM come from the germline V gene. CDR3 coding DNA: TGTGCCAGCAGTCCTAACTTAGTCCAAGCTTTCTTT. Protein: CASSPNLVQAFF.

The J gene is TRBJ2-3, the V gene TRBV28; D perhaps matches TRBD2 (6 bases). The CDR3 extends over 12 amino acids. Germline lookup yields CDR1 MDHEN and CDR2 SYDVKM. Trimming left V 8 bases short and J 11 bases short, with 17 bases between. CDR3 sequence (DNA): TGTGCCAGCCTGACTGGGGGGATAAAGCAGTATTTT. The encoded protein is CASLTGGIKQYF.

This clone occurred once. This chain uses TRBV10-3 with TRBJ1-6; 7 bases agree with TRBD1. Germline V gives CDR1 ENHRY, CDR2 SYGVKD. The V and J ends lost 6 bases and 5 bases, in that order; junction bases with no gene match: 4. The CDR3 has 14 residues. This CDR3 is CAIRTGFDNSPLHF. Here the CDR3 DNA reads TGTGCCATCAGGACAGGGTTCGATAATTCACCCCTCCACTTT.

The chain couples TRBV29-1 to TRBJ1-4; the match to TRBD1 covers 8 bases. This CDR3 is 15 amino acids long. The germline V gene has CDR1 SQVTM and CDR2 ANQGSEA. V lost 4 bases, J lost 3 bases, and 7 bases stayed unmatched. The CDR3 coding sequence is TGCAGCGTTGCCTCTCAGGGGGCGTCTAATGAAAAACTGTTTTTT. It encodes CSVASQGASNEKLFF.

The genes are TRBV5-1 and TRBJ1-6; D is ambiguous. Germline lookup yields CDR1 SGHRS and CDR2 YFSETQ. The CDR3 loop spans 15 amino acids. The V and J ends lost 0 bases and 2 bases respectively, with 6 bases between them. The CDR3 bases are TGCGCCAGCAGCTTGGAACAGACCTATAATTCACCCCTCCACTTT. It specifies CASSLEQTYNSPLHF.

This clone appeared a single time. The chain couples TRBV7-9 to TRBJ1-2; 7 bases agree with TRBD1. This CDR3 spans 17 amino acids. The germline V gene encodes CDR1 SEHNR and CDR2 FQNEAQ (reference sequence). The J segment lost 3 bases and the V segment lost 0 bases, leaving 10 bases of the junction unmatched. The CDR3 nucleotides are TGTGCCAGCAGCTTAGCAAAACCTACAGGGGCGGACTATGGCTACACCTTC. Translated, it gives CASSLAKPTGADYGYTF.

The J gene is TRBJ1-2, the V gene TRBV7-9; maybe TRBD1 (5 bases). The CDR3 runs 17 residues. V was cut by 5 bases and J by 0 bases, with 19 bases left in between. CDR1 and CDR2 (germline): SEHNR, FQNEAQ (reference sequence). The CDR3 sequence: CASSLPSGGRANYGYTF. CDR3 coding DNA: TGTGCCAGCAGCCTCCCATCCGGCGGCAGGGCTAACTATGGCTACACCTTC.

This sequence joins TRBV12-3 or TRBV12-4 and TRBJ2-3; no firm D call. Trimming removed 3 bases from V and 5 bases from J, with 9 bases in between. The CDR3 has 13 amino acids. The CDR3 sequence: CASSFKTRDTQYF. For the CDR3, the DNA is TGTGCCAGCAGTTTTAAAACGCGAGATACGCAGTATTTT.

The gene calls are TRBV2 and TRBJ2-5; D remains unclear. This CDR3 contains 13 residues. Germline V gene sequence: CDR1 SNHLY, CDR2 FYNNEI. Trimming removed 6 bases from V and 7 bases from J, with 15 bases in between. The CDR3 reads CASRVTYDGTQYF. CDR3 in DNA: TGTGCCAGCAGGGTCACTTATGATGGGACCCAGTACTTC.

The DNA for the CDR3 is TGTGCCAGCTCCCCGACTAGCGGAAGACTCACAGATACGCAGTATTTT. It translates to CASSPTSGRLTDTQYF. The chain is built from TRBV18 and TRBJ2-3, with TRBD2 identical over 9 bases. V dropped 6 bases and J dropped 2; count of bases not matched to a gene: 9. The CDR3 consists of 16 residues. CDR1 and CDR2 (germline): KGHSH, LQKENI. The full variable domain, with the rest looked up from reference TRBV18 and TRBJ2-3, is NAGVMQNPRHLVRRRGQEARLRCSPMKGHSHVYWYRQLPEEGLKFMVYLQKENIIDESGMPKERFSAEFPKEGPSILRIQQVVRGDSAAYFCASSPTSGRLTDTQYFGPGTRLTVL.

The chain carries TRBV5-1 and TRBJ1-2; 7 bases are a match to TRBD1. The CDR3 runs 15 residues. CDR1 and CDR2 from the germline V gene are SGHRS and YFSETQ. V was clipped by 5 bases and J by 8 bases; unmatched bases: 15. The CDR3 region is CASSLQTGTASGYTF. The CDR3 DNA sequence: TGCGCCAGCAGTCTTCAAACCGGGACAGCAAGCGGCTACACCTTC.

V gene TRBV9 combines with J gene TRBJ2-3, with 11 bases matching TRBD2. The CDR3 contains 17 residues. The trim removed 4 bases at V and 3 bases at J, leaving 10 bases unmatched. CDR1 and CDR2 (germline): SGDLS, YYNGEE. CDR3 bases: TGTGCCAGCAGCCCCGGATTGGGGACTAGCGGTACAGATACGCAGTATTTT. Translating gives CASSPGLGTSGTDTQYF. Variable domain in full (rest from reference TRBV9 and TRBJ2-3): DSGVTQTPKHLITATGQRVTLRCSPRSGDLSVYWYQQSLDQGLQFLIQYYNGEERAKGNILERFSAQQFPDLHSELNLSSLELGDSALYFCASSPGLGTSGTDTQYFGPGTRLTVL.